The TCR beta chain described here comes from a study of patients and donors after allogeneic stem cell transplantation. This clonotype was seen more than once but under ten times. Each CDR3 protein gets one entry after TCRdb re-called the RT-PCR reads with MiXCR. This table holds about 74,000 distinct CDR3 sequences, about 26% found once. V shed 3 bases and J 7 bases; nucleotides not matched to a gene: 7. The CDR3 totals 13 residues. Germline lookup yields CDR1 SQVTM and CDR2 ANQGSEA. Sequences were obtained from blood, either unsorted or a sorted T cell fraction (not recorded which). The origin of this receptor is a human donor who was either an allogeneic HSCT recipient or a stem cell or donor lymphocyte infusion donor (not recorded which). It is not recorded whose cells these are; they may come from a transplant donor. The chain combines TRBV29-1 with TRBJ2-7; 9 bases agree with TRBD1. The CDR3 nucleotides are TGCAGCGTTGATGAACAGGGGGCTTTGGAGCAGTACTTC. This sequence encodes CSVDEQGALEQYF.